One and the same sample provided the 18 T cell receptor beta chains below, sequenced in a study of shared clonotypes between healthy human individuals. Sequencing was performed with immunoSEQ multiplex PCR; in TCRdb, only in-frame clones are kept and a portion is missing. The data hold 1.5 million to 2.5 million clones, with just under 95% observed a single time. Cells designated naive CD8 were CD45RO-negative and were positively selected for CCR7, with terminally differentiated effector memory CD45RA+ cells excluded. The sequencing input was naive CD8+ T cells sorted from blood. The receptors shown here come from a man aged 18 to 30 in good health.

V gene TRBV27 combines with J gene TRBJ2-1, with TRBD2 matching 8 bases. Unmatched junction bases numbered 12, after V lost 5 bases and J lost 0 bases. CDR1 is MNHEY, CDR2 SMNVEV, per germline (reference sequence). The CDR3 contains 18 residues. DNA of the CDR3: TGTGCCAGCAGTACCCTATCTACTAGCGGAAGCTCCTACAATGAGCAGTTCTTC. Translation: CASSTLSTSGSSYNEQFF.

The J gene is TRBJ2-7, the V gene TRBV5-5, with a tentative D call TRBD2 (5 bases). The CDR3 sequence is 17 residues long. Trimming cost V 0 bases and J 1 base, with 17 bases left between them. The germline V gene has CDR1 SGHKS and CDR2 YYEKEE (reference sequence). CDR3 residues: CASSLDQLGGESYEQYF. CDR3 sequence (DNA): TGTGCCAGCAGCTTGGATCAATTGGGTGGGGAGTCCTACGAGCAGTACTTC.

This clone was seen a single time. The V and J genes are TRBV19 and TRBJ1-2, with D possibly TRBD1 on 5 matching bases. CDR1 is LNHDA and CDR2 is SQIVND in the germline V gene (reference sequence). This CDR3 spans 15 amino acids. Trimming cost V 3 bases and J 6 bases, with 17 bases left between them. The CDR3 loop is CASSIPAWQGNGYTF. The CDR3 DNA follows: TGTGCCAGTAGTATTCCTGCCTGGCAGGGTAATGGCTACACCTTC.

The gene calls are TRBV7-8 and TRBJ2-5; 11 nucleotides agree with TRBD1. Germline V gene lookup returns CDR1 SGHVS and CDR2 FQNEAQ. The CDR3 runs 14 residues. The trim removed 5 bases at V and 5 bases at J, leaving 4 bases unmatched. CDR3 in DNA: TGTGCCAGCAGCCGGACAGGGGGCCGGGAGACCCAGTACTTC. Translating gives CASSRTGGRETQYF.

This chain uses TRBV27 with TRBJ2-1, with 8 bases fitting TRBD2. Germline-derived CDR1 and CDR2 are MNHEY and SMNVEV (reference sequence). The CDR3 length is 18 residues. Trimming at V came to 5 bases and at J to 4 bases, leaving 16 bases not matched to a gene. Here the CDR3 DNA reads TGTGCCAGCAGTCCCCCGCCTCGAGCGGGGGTTATGTACAATGAGCAGTTCTTC. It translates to CASSPPPRAGVMYNEQFF.

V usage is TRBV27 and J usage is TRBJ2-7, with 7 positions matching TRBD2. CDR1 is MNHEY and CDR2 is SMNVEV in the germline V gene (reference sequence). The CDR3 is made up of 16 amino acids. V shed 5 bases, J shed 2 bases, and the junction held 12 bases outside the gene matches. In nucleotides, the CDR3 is TGTGCCAGCAGTGCGATTGGCGGGAGTAGGGCCTACGAGCAGTACTTC. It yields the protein CASSAIGGSRAYEQYF.

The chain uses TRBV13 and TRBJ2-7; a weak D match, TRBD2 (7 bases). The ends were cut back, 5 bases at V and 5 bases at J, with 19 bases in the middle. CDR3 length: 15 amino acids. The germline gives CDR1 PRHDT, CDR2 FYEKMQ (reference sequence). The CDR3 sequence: CASSRKGGKKDEQYF. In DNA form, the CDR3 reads TGTGCCAGCAGCCGTAAGGGGGGGAAAAAGGACGAGCAGTACTTC.

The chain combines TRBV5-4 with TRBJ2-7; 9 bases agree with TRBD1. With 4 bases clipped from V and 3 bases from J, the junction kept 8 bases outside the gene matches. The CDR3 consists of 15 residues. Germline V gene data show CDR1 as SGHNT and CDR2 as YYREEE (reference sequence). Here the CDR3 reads CASSQRTGGDYEQYF. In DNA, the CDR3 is TGTGCCAGCAGCCAAAGAACAGGGGGCGACTACGAGCAGTACTTC.

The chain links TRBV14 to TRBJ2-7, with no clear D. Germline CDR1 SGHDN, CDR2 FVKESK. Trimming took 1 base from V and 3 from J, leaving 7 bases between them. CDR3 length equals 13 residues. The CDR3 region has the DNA TGTGCCAGCAGCCAAGGTTCCGGCTACGAGCAGTACTTC. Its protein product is CASSQGSGYEQYF.

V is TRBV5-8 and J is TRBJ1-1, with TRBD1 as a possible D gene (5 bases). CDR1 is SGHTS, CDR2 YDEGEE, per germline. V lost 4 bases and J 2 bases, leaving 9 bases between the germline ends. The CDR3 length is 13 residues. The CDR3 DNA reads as TGTGCCAGCAGCCAGGGAGTCAACACTGAAGCTTTCTTT. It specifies CASSQGVNTEAFF.

CDR3 amino acids: CASSLDWGTGFVNTEAFF. The CDR3 nucleotides are TGTGCCAGCAGCTTAGATTGGGGGACAGGGTTTGTGAACACTGAAGCTTTCTTT. The chain recombines TRBV11-2 with TRBJ1-1; 9 bases map to TRBD1. This CDR3 region has 18 residues. J lost 0 bases, V lost 0 bases, and 8 bases had no gene match. Germline V gives CDR1 SGHAT, CDR2 FQNNGV.

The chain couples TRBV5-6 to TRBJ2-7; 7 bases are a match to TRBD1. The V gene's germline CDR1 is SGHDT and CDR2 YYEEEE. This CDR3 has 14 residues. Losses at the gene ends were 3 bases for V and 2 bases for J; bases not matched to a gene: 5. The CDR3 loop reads CASSWGQTTYEQYF. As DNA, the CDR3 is TGTGCCAGCAGCTGGGGACAGACGACCTACGAGCAGTACTTC. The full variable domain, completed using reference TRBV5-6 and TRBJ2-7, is DAGVTQSPTHLIKTRGQQVTLRCSPKSGHDTVSWYQQALGQGPQFIFQYYEEEERQRGNFPDRFSGHQFPNYSSELNVNALLLGDSALYLCASSWGQTTYEQYFGPGTRLTVT.

CDR3 sequence: CASSVGEVNEQYF. CDR3 DNA: TGTGCCAGCAGCGTAGGGGAGGTAAACGAGCAGTACTTC. The chain links TRBV9 to TRBJ2-7, with a tentative D call TRBD2 (6 bases). Germline V CDR1 and CDR2: SGDLS, YYNGEE. The CDR3 is made up of 13 amino acids. Trimming cost V 0 bases and J 5 bases, with 9 bases left between them.

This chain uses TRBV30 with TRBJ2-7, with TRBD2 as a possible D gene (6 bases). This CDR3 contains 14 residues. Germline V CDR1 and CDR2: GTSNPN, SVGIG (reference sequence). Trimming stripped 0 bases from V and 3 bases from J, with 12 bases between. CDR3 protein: CAWSVGGLGYEQYF. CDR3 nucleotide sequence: TGTGCCTGGAGTGTCGGGGGTCTGGGCTACGAGCAGTACTTC.

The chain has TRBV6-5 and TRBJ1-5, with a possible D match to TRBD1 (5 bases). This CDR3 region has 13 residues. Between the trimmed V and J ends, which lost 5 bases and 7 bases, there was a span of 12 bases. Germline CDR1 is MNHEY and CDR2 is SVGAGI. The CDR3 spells CASSQGWGQPQHF. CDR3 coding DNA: TGTGCCAGCAGTCAAGGATGGGGGCAGCCCCAGCATTTT.

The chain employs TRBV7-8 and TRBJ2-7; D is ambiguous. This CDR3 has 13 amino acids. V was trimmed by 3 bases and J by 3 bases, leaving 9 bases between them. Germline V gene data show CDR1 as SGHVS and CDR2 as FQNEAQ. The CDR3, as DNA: TGTGCCAGCAGCTTGGGGTCGTTCTACGAGCAGTACTTC. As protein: CASSLGSFYEQYF.

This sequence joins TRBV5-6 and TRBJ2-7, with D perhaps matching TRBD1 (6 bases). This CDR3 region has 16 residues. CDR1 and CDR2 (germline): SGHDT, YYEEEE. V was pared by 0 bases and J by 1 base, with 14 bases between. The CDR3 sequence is CASSLGEGVFSYEQYF. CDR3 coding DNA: TGTGCCAGCAGCTTGGGTGAGGGGGTCTTTTCCTACGAGCAGTACTTC. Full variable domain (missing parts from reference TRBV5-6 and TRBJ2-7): DAGVTQSPTHLIKTRGQQVTLRCSPKSGHDTVSWYQQALGQGPQFIFQYYEEEERQRGNFPDRFSGHQFPNYSSELNVNALLLGDSALYLCASSLGEGVFSYEQYFGPGTRLTVT.

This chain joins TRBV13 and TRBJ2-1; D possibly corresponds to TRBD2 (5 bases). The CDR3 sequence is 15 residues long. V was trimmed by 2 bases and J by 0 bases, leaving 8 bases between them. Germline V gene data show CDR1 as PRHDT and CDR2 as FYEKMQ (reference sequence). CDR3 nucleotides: TGTGCCAGCAGCTTAAGACTAAGCTCCTACAATGAGCAGTTCTTC. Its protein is CASSLRLSSYNEQFF.